The 32 T cell receptor beta chains below were found in one sample sequenced in a study of beta chain features in type 1 diabetes. TCRB transcripts that were expressed got sequenced, as all of the isolated RNA had been reverse transcribed. Assay: immunoSEQ multiplex PCR; the TCRdb copy retains only in-frame clones and omits some. The sample yields under 90,000 clones, about 32% seen once. The sample comprised stem cell memory CD4+ T cells from blood. These receptors all come from a woman aged 18 to 35 in good health.

Only a few counts were recorded for this clone. This chain connects TRBV4-3 to TRBJ2-2; D is uncertain. CDR3 length: 15 amino acids. Trimming removed 0 bases from V and 6 bases from J, with 11 bases in between. Germline lookup yields CDR1 LGHNA and CDR2 YSLEER. The CDR3 DNA reads as TGCGCCAGCAGCCAAGAGAGAGGTGGCGCCGGGGAGCTGTTTTTT. Encoded protein: CASSQERGGAGELFF.

The genes are TRBV5-1 and TRBJ1-2; the match to TRBD1 covers 12 bases. This CDR3 is built from 13 residues. J was trimmed by 8 bases and V by 4 bases; bases with no gene match: 3. Germline V gene sequence: CDR1 SGHRS, CDR2 YFSETQ. The DNA of the CDR3 is TGCGCCAGCAGCCTAGGGACAGGGGGCGGCTACACCTTC. It codes for CASSLGTGGGYTF. The full variable domain, in which reference TRBV5-1 and TRBJ1-2 provide the parts outside the CDR3, is KAGVTQTPRYLIKTRGQQVTLSCSPISGHRSVSWYQQTPGQGLQFLFEYFSETQRNKGNFPGRFSGRQFSNSRSEMNVSTLELGDSALYLCASSLGTGGGYTFGSGTRLTVV.

The V and J genes are TRBV11-2 and TRBJ2-5; D perhaps matches TRBD2 (7 bases). Germline V gives CDR1 SGHAT, CDR2 FQNNGV. CDR3 length equals 15 residues. V lost 2 bases and J 5 bases, leaving 15 bases between the germline ends. Here the CDR3 DNA reads TGTGCCAGCAGCTTACAGGGTGGGAGGGGGGAGACCCAGTACTTC. Protein sequence: CASSLQGGRGETQYF.

V is TRBV9 and J is TRBJ2-5; D may be TRBD1 (5 bases). CDR1 is SGDLS, CDR2 YYNGEE, per germline. The V and J ends lost 4 bases and 5 bases respectively, with 6 bases between them. The CDR3 runs to 11 residues. The CDR3 loop is CASSSGETQYF. CDR3 in DNA: TGTGCCAGCAGCTCAGGGGAGACCCAGTACTTC.

This clone was seen only a few times. The rearrangement uses TRBV19 and TRBJ1-1, with D possibly being TRBD1 (5 bases). The CDR3 consists of 13 residues. Trimming took off 8 bases at V and 10 bases at J, with 20 bases between the two ends. Germline V CDR1 and CDR2: LNHDA, SQIVND (reference sequence). CDR3 in amino acids: CASDKPGRGGAFF. Written as DNA, the CDR3 is TGTGCCAGTGACAAACCGGGGAGGGGCGGAGCTTTCTTT.

The gene calls are TRBV7-8 and TRBJ2-7; 11 bases are a match to TRBD2. The CDR3 extends over 15 amino acids. Unmatched junction bases numbered 6, after V lost 5 bases and J lost 3 bases. Germline values: CDR1 SGHVS, CDR2 FQNEAQ. The CDR3 is CASSVGLAVIYEQYF. As DNA, the CDR3 is TGTGCCAGCAGCGTGGGACTAGCGGTTATCTACGAGCAGTACTTC.

V gene TRBV11-2 combines with J gene TRBJ1-5; D gene unclear. The germline V gene encodes CDR1 SGHAT and CDR2 FQNNGV. CDR3 length: 15 amino acids. V shed 0 bases and J shed 6 bases, with 12 bases lying between them. The CDR3 nucleotides are TGTGCCAGCAGCTTAGACGCGGGCTCCTTTCAGCCCCAGCATTTT. Encoded protein: CASSLDAGSFQPQHF. Together with reference TRBV11-2 and TRBJ1-5, the CDR3 gives the full variable domain: EAGVAQSPRYKIIEKRQSVAFWCNPISGHATLYWYQQILGQGPKLLIQFQNNGVVDDSQLPKDRFSAERLKGVDSTLKIQPAKLEDSAVYLCASSLDAGSFQPQHFGDGTRLSIL.

The rearrangement uses TRBV7-2 and TRBJ2-3; 13 nucleotides agree with TRBD2. Germline assignment: CDR1 SGHTA and CDR2 FQGNSA. The CDR3 loop spans 15 amino acids. Germline trimming cut 5 bases from V and 4 bases from J; bases unmatched to any gene: 3. The CDR3 here is CASSQGLAGPDTQYF. The CDR3 nucleotides are TGTGCCAGCAGCCAGGGACTAGCGGGACCAGATACGCAGTATTTT.

V and J are TRBV12-5 and TRBJ1-2, with 10 bases that match TRBD1. Unmatched junction bases numbered 12, after V lost 5 bases and J lost 0 bases. Germline CDR1 is LGHNT and CDR2 is FRNRAP. This CDR3 spans 18 amino acids. Written as DNA, the CDR3 is TGTGCTAGTGGTCCTCTACGACAGGGGGCCCGAGCTAACTATGGCTACACCTTC. The encoded protein is CASGPLRQGARANYGYTF.

The chain links TRBV11-1 to TRBJ1-2, with a weak D call TRBD1 (5 bases). Germline values: CDR1 SGHAT, CDR2 FQDESV (reference sequence). The CDR3 spans 12 residues. V was clipped by 2 bases and J by 8 bases, with 9 bases between them. DNA for the CDR3: TGTGCCAGCAGCTTACAGGGTGACGGCTACACCTTC. This sequence encodes CASSLQGDGYTF.

The rearrangement joins TRBV10-3 to TRBJ2-2; 10 nucleotides match TRBD2. V gave up 9 bases and J gave up 4 bases; unmatched junction bases: 5. This CDR3 comprises 14 residues. CDR1 is ENHRY, CDR2 SYGVKD, per germline. This CDR3 is CAIRGLASTGELFF. The DNA of the CDR3 is TGTGCCATTAGGGGACTAGCGAGCACCGGGGAGCTGTTTTTT.

This clone was seen a handful of times. The V call is TRBV7-9, the J call TRBJ2-1; 14 bases align to TRBD2. The length of the CDR3 is 18 residues. Germline CDR1 and CDR2: SEHNR and FQNEAQ (reference sequence). The V and J ends lost 1 base and 2 bases, in that order; junction bases with no gene match: 4. CDR3 in amino acids: CASSLGPTSGRAYNEQFF. CDR3 sequence (DNA): TGTGCCAGCAGCTTAGGACCGACTAGCGGGAGGGCCTACAATGAGCAGTTCTTC.

CDR3 protein: CASSEALRAGGKETQYF. The CDR3 DNA sequence: TGTGCCAGCAGTGAAGCGCTTCGAGCGGGAGGGAAAGAGACCCAGTACTTC. The chain joins TRBV2 to TRBJ2-5; 10 bases are shared with TRBD2. Germline-derived CDR1 and CDR2 are SNHLY and FYNNEI. The V segment lost 0 bases and the J segment 3 bases; nucleotides outside the gene matches: 7. The CDR3 has 17 residues.

This clone has just a few counts. The chain links TRBV5-1 to TRBJ2-5; 8 bases fit TRBD2. Per the germline V gene, CDR1 is SGHRS and CDR2 is YFSETQ. This CDR3 contains 15 residues. V dropped 1 base and J dropped 5; count of bases not matched to a gene: 7. The CDR3 spells CASSLSGGPEETQYF. CDR3 coding DNA: TGCGCCAGCAGCTTGTCGGGAGGGCCGGAGGAGACCCAGTACTTC.

This clone showed up just a few times. V and J are TRBV7-8 and TRBJ2-7; TRBD1 matches at 11 bases. From germline, CDR1 is SGHVS and CDR2 FQNEAQ. V gave up 4 bases and J gave up 2 bases; unmatched junction bases: 7. The CDR3 length is 16 residues. The CDR3 DNA sequence: TGTGCCAGCAGCTCGTCCGGGACAGGGGGGACCTACGAGCAGTACTTC. Its translation: CASSSSGTGGTYEQYF.

This clone has only a few counts. This chain uses TRBV27 with TRBJ2-2; 9 positions match TRBD2. Losses at the gene ends were 1 base for V and 1 base for J; bases not matched to a gene: 7. The CDR3 loop spans 18 amino acids. Germline V gene data show CDR1 as MNHEY and CDR2 as SMNVEV (reference sequence). CDR3 sequence: CASSLLGGGALNTGELFF. Written as DNA, the CDR3 is TGTGCCAGCAGTTTATTAGGCGGGGGGGCCTTGAACACCGGGGAGCTGTTTTTT.

This clone has a handful of counts. This sequence joins TRBV18 and TRBJ1-5; D call uncertain. Germline loops: CDR1 KGHSH, CDR2 LQKENI. Between the trimmed V and J ends, which lost 5 bases and 0 bases, there was a span of 5 bases. The CDR3 has 13 residues. The CDR3 nucleotides read TGTGCCAGCTCAGCCGGTAGCAATCAGCCCCAGCATTTT. Its protein product is CASSAGSNQPQHF.

The rearrangement joins TRBV12-2 to TRBJ2-2; the D segment call TRBD1 is taken from the table without a DNA check. TRBV12-2 is a pseudogene. The CDR3 spans 13 residues. CDR3 protein: CASRPEGAGELFF. CDR3 coding DNA: TGTGCAAGTCGCCCAGAAGGGGCTGGGGAGCTGTTTTTT.

This clone occurred a few times. The gene calls are TRBV10-3 and TRBJ2-1; perhaps TRBD2 as D (6 bases). V was pared by 6 bases and J by 3 bases, with 12 bases between. This CDR3 is 14 amino acids long. Germline V gene sequence: CDR1 ENHRY, CDR2 SYGVKD. CDR3: CAISGDFYYNEQFF. CDR3 in DNA: TGTGCCATCAGCGGGGACTTCTACTACAATGAGCAGTTCTTC.

In its sample, this clone was seen a few times. The V gene is TRBV19, the J gene TRBJ2-4; 9 nucleotides match TRBD1. Germline V gives CDR1 LNHDA, CDR2 SQIVND (reference sequence). The V and J ends lost 4 bases and 0 bases, in that order; junction bases with no gene match: 10. This CDR3 has 18 residues. CDR3 protein: CASSRGLGTGIAKNIQYF. The CDR3, as DNA: TGTGCCAGTAGTAGAGGTCTAGGGACAGGGATAGCCAAAAACATTCAGTACTTC.

V and J are TRBV19 and TRBJ1-5, with D possibly being TRBD1 (6 bases). The germline V gene encodes CDR1 LNHDA and CDR2 SQIVND (reference sequence). The CDR3 has 16 residues. V shed 7 bases and J shed 0 bases, with 16 bases lying between them. CDR3 in DNA: TGTGCCAGTATCTCGGGTTCAGGGGATAGCAATCAGCCCCAGCATTTT. Encoded protein: CASISGSGDSNQPQHF.

This clone is a singleton in its sample. The chain couples TRBV5-4 to TRBJ1-2; 7 positions match TRBD1. This CDR3 has 14 amino acids. Germline CDR1 SGHNT, CDR2 YYREEE (reference sequence). The J segment lost 7 bases and the V segment lost 4 bases, leaving 10 bases of the junction unmatched. CDR3 region: CASSPWDSSSGYTF. DNA of the CDR3: TGTGCCAGCAGCCCCTGGGACAGCTCCAGTGGCTACACCTTC.

The gene calls are TRBV5-5 and TRBJ2-7; 8 bases are a match to TRBD1. Per germline, CDR1 SGHKS and CDR2 YYEKEE (reference sequence). This CDR3 has 16 amino acids. V lost 4 bases and J lost 3; bases outside the gene matches: 12. This chain's CDR3 is CASSGGTGGKVYEQYF. CDR3 DNA: TGTGCCAGCAGCGGAGGTACAGGGGGAAAGGTCTACGAGCAGTACTTC.

The chain recombines TRBV27 with TRBJ1-4; TRBD1 aligns across 8 bases. Germline CDR1 is MNHEY and CDR2 is SMNVEV (reference sequence). This CDR3 is 14 amino acids long. Germline trimming cut 4 bases from V and 5 bases from J; bases unmatched to any gene: 3. This CDR3 is CASSYRQGNEKLFF. The CDR3 DNA sequence: TGTGCCAGCAGTTACAGACAGGGGAATGAAAAACTGTTTTTT.

For this clone: The junction shows a germline mismatch at one end, possibly a read error. The chain's CDR3 is CASGLVEAGKDF. The CDR3 nucleotides read TGTGCTAGTGGTTTGGTAGAGGCGGGGAAGGACTTC. V is TRBV12-5 and J is TRBJ2-5; TRBD2 might be the D (6 bases). Per the germline V gene, CDR1 is LGHNT and CDR2 is FRNRAP. The CDR3 has 12 amino acids.

The CDR3 reads CASSFSPGGVETQYF. The CDR3 nucleotides are TGCGCCAGCAGCTTTTCGCCAGGGGGCGTAGAGACCCAGTACTTC. The chain combines TRBV5-1 with TRBJ2-5, with 8 bases fitting TRBD1. V lost 2 bases to trimming and J lost 4 bases; unmatched junction nucleotides: 7. This CDR3 has 15 amino acids. Germline assignment: CDR1 SGHRS and CDR2 YFSETQ.

The chain links TRBV18 to TRBJ1-5, with 8 positions matching TRBD1. V shed 4 bases and J 7 bases; nucleotides not matched to a gene: 12. The germline gives CDR1 KGHSH, CDR2 LQKENI. The CDR3 extends over 16 amino acids. This chain's CDR3 is CASSRSRTGNSQPQHF. Here the CDR3 DNA reads TGTGCCAGCTCACGAAGCCGGACAGGGAATAGCCAGCCCCAGCATTTT.

The chain couples TRBV7-8 to TRBJ2-3, with 7 bases lining up with TRBD2. CDR1 SGHVS and CDR2 FQNEAQ come from the germline V gene. The CDR3 contains 16 residues. V shed 5 bases, J shed 2 bases, and the junction held 10 bases outside the gene matches. CDR3 nucleotides: TGTGCCAGCAGCCCTCAAGCGGGGATAAACACAGATACGCAGTATTTT. Translating it yields CASSPQAGINTDTQYF. Full variable domain (missing parts from reference TRBV7-8 and TRBJ2-3): GAGVSQSPRYKVAKRGQDVALRCDPISGHVSLFWYQQALGQGPEFLTYFQNEAQLDKSGLPSDRFFAERPEGSVSTLKIQRTQQEDSAVYLCASSPQAGINTDTQYFGPGTRLTVL.

This clone has only a few counts. The chain combines TRBV19 with TRBJ2-7; TRBD2 might be the D (5 bases). V was trimmed by 9 bases and J by 3 bases, leaving 21 bases between them. This CDR3 comprises 15 residues. Per germline, CDR1 LNHDA and CDR2 SQIVND (reference sequence). The CDR3 DNA is TGTGCCAGCCGTGGGGAACGGCGAGGGAACTACGAGCAGTACTTC. This translates into CASRGERRGNYEQYF.

The sample holds a few counts of this clone. The rearrangement uses TRBV27 and TRBJ1-2; 9 nucleotides agree with TRBD1. This CDR3 region has 13 residues. J gave up 6 bases and V 6 bases, and 5 bases lay outside the gene matches. Germline V lookup: CDR1 MNHEY, CDR2 SMNVEV (reference sequence). CDR3 loop: CASRNTGGDGYTF. The CDR3 DNA is TGTGCCAGCAGAAATACAGGGGGCGATGGCTACACCTTC.

The chain carries TRBV4-2 and TRBJ2-1; 9 bases fit TRBD2. From germline, CDR1 is LGHNA and CDR2 YNFKEQ. Losses at the gene ends were 4 bases for V and 6 bases for J; bases not matched to a gene: 10. The CDR3 has 16 amino acids. CDR3 sequence reads: CASSPSGLAGSNEQFF. The CDR3 DNA reads TGTGCCAGCAGCCCCTCCGGTCTAGCGGGGTCCAATGAGCAGTTCTTC.

This chain connects TRBV18 to TRBJ2-3; tentatively, D is TRBD1 (6 bases). CDR1 is KGHSH, CDR2 LQKENI, per germline. V was pared by 2 bases and J by 3 bases, with 15 bases between. The CDR3 extends over 16 amino acids. Here the CDR3 reads CASSPAGAQGTDTQYF. CDR3 nucleotide sequence: TGTGCCAGCTCACCAGCAGGGGCCCAAGGGACAGATACGCAGTATTTT.